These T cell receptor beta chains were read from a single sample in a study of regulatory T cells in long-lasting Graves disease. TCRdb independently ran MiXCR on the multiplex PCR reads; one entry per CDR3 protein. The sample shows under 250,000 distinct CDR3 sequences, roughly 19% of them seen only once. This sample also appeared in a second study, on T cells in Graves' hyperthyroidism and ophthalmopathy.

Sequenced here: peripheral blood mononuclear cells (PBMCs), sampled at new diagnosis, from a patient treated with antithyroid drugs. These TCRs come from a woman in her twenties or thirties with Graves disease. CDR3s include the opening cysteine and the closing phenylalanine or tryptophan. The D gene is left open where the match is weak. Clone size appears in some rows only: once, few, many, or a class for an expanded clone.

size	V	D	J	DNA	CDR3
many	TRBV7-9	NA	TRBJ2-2	TGTGCCAGCAGCTCGACGGGGGCGTGGGAGCTGTTTTTT	CASSSTGAWELFF
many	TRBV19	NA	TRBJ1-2	TGTGCCAGTAGTATAGTACAGGGAAATGGCTACACCTTC	CASSIVQGNGYTF
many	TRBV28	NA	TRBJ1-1	TGTGCCAGCAGGATAGACAACACTGAAGCTTTCTTT	CASRIDNTEAFF
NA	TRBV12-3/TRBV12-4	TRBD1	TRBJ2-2	TGTGCCAGCAGTTTGCAAGGGGGCGATGCCGGGGAGCTGTTTTTT	CASSLQGGDAGELFF
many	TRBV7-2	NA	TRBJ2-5	TGTGCCAGCAGCTTAGGGAAACACAGGGGACTTGGAGAGACCCAGTACTTC	CASSLGKHRGLGETQYF
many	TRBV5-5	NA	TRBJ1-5	TGTGCCAGCGCCGAGGGACCTATTGGCAATCAGCCCCAGCATTTT	CASAEGPIGNQPQHF
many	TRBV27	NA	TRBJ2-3	TGTGCCAGCAGTAGATTTGGGGCAGATACGCAGTATTTT	CASSRFGADTQYF
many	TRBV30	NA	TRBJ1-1	TGTGCGCGGCGGGACATGAACACTGAAGCTTTCTTT	CARRDMNTEAFF
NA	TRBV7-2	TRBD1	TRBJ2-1	TGTGCCAGCAGCCTGAACAGGGGTGATGAGCAGTTCTTC	CASSLNRGDEQFF
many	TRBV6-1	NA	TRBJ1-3	TGTGCCAGCAGTGTTCCGGGGTACTCTGGAAACACCATATATTTT	CASSVPGYSGNTIYF
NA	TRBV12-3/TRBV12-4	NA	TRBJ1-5	TGTGCCAGCAATCCCGGTAGGGGCCAGCCCCAGCATTTT	CASNPGRGQPQHF
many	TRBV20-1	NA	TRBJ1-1	TGCAGTGCTAGTCTGGGGGGAAACACTGAAGCTTTCTTT	CSASLGGNTEAFF
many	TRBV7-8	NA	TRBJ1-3	TGTGCCAGCAGTCCCCGGGGTACGGAAAGCTTGGGAAACACCATATATTTT	CASSPRGTESLGNTIYF
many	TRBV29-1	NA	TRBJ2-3	TGCAGCGTTGAAGATCCCCTCTCCCAGGATACGCAGTATTTT	CSVEDPLSQDTQYF
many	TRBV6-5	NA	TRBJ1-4	TGTGCCAGCAGTTACTCAGGGCAGATACTGTTTTTT	CASSYSGQILFF
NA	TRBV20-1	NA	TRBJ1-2	TGCAGTGCTAGAGATCTGGGACGGGATTTCCACACCTTC	CSARDLGRDFHTF
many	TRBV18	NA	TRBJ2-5	TGTGCCAGCTCACTCGGGACGGAGACCCAGTACTTC	CASSLGTETQYF
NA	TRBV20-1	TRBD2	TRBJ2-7	TGCAGTGCCACTAGCGGGATTCGATACGAGCAGTACTTC	CSATSGIRYEQYF
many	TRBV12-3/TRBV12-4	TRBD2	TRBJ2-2	TGTGCCAGCAGTTTTGGCGGGAGGAGGGCCGGGGAGCTGTTTTTT	CASSFGGRRAGELFF
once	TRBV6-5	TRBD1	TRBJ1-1	TGTGCCAGCAGTTTACAGGGGCCCGGGGGCGAAGCTTTCTTT	CASSLQGPGGEAFF
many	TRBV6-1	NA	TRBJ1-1	TGTGCCAGCAGTGAAGCGAGGTGGAACACTGAAGCTTTCTTT	CASSEARWNTEAFF
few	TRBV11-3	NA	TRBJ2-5	TGTGCCAGCAGCTTAGAGGGGACCAGGGCCCCGGAGACCCAGTACTTC	CASSLEGTRAPETQYF
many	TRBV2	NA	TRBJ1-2	TGTGCCAGCAGTGTCCGTGGGGGCACCTATGGCTACACCTTC	CASSVRGGTYGYTF